This record concerns one TCR beta chain sequence. In its sample, this clone was seen a few times. Its binding antigen is unknown. Per-base quality was not reported, and no clone a single base away is much larger than it. Donors were healthy HIV-negative adults with no recently reported acute infections or vaccinations. Every donor was a Caucasian adult living in Nashville, Tennessee, USA. CD4+ T cells were enriched through magnetic negative selection, after which naive cells were positively selected on CD45RA and the remaining negative fraction served as the memory subset. After blood collection by leukapheresis, PBMCs were isolated using Ficoll-Histopaque density gradient centrifugation and then cryopreserved in the vapor phase of liquid nitrogen. Analytical flow cytometry was used to check the purity and quantity of every magnetically sorted T cell population. From each sorted fraction, genomic DNA was isolated and quantified by UV absorbance on a Nanodrop 2000c.

Using the deep immunoSEQ assay, TCR CDR3 regions were amplified from genomic DNA by multiplex PCR. Genomic DNA extracted from each cell subset was distributed evenly over all wells of several immunoSEQ 96-well plates, and each plate served as one replicate. Each replicate PCR for sorted subsets received around 200 ng genomic DNA, equal to about 30,000 T cell genomes. The purified libraries were quantified using a Qubit 3.0 fluorometer, sized with a Bioanalyzer 2100, and then quantified again using the KAPA Library Quantification kit. Every immunoSEQ 96-well plate was sequenced on a dedicated single-read 150-cycle Illumina NextSeq 550 flow cell. Turning to the authors' computational methods: Because the immunoSEQ output included only junctional sequences and no quality scores, the filtering could not be the same as the filtering used for full-length reads. To assign V/J genes and CDR3, sequences were annotated against IMGT germline references using PyIR, a Python wrapper for IgBLAST v1.9. Reads with weak V/J assignments (E-value above 1e-6), missing CDR3, stop codons, out-of-frame junctions, or ambiguous translated residues were removed. V3J clonotypes were defined as sequences sharing the same inferred V gene, J gene, and CDR3 amino acid sequence. The percentage overlap between two repertoires was calculated by dividing the number of shared unique clonotypes by the size of the smaller repertoire. RTK rarefaction, the Chao1 estimator, and Recon v2.1 estimates of unobserved clonotypes were used to assess repertoire richness. For all TCRbeta clonotypes obtained by the gDNA method from four donors, generation probabilities were computed with OLGA. Not all clones reach the TCRdb copy of this immuneACCESS table, which keeps in-frame sequences only. Checked studies attribute under half of the gap to unresolved V genes and leave the rest unexplained. That table is the source of V, J and clone size, and D and trimming were worked out from the DNA. The sample data list 2,500,000 or so clones, and just over 90% of these were observed just once. The leading ten clones occupy around 0.14% of the sample.

Taken from cysteine to phenylalanine, the CDR3 has 12 residues. Only CDR3 DNA is held: 36 bases, read in frame from base 1. CDR1 SGHAT and CDR2 FQNNGV are derived from the germline V gene. Between the V and J ends, shortened by 3 bases and 0 bases respectively, the junction contains 2 bases. This entry comes from a study of shared clonotypes between healthy human individuals (dated by TCRdb to the early 2020s). Notes on the research overall: A couple of women and a few men aged 18 to 49 years were included in the cohort. For each donor, three plates each were used for CD4 naive and CD4 memory, two plates were used for CD8 naive, and one plate was used for CD8 memory. Libraries were prepared and TCR repertoires were sequenced by different laboratories using diverse techniques, in order to increase sequencing depth and limit assay-specific biases. Between about 0.8 and 9.5 billion PBMCs per donor were obtained by leukapheresis. To estimate repertoire size and how much clonotype sharing occurs between individuals, the study deeply sequenced the blood TCR repertoires of five healthy adults. What the research found in general, with its limitations: Sharing across a few donors was observed for approximately 5% of naive CD4, over 3% of naive CD8, 2% to 2.5% of memory CD4, and about 0.4% of memory CD8 clonotypes. Pairwise subsampling led to the expectation that sequencing depth would affect the degree of clonotype sharing among donors. The genetic and exposure-history diversity represented was limited by the small number of donors. Sampling was restricted to blood, and TCR repertoires in tissues likely differ from the TCR repertoires found in blood. Higher generation probabilities were observed for clonotypes shared by all four sorted-subset donors than for non-shared clonotypes. Larger estimated clonotype richness was generally found for naive subsets than for memory subsets. Rarefaction of sorted-subset datasets indicated incomplete sequencing despite the large sequencing depth.

The V and J segments used are TRBV11-2 and TRBJ1-1; the D gene cannot be resolved reliably. Sequenced material: naive CD4+ T cells sorted from blood. The cell subset or site label on this specimen signifies: CD45RA+ positively selected. The TCR originated in a man between 18 and 29 years old in good health. The nucleotides are TGTGCCAGCAGCTTCGTGAACACTGAAGCTTTCTTT. Its protein is CASSFVNTEAFF.